The clone carrying this T cell receptor beta chain showed up many times. What it recognizes is unknown. Sample time point: patch test 1, 2 weeks after DPC sensitization. The treatment: therapeutic diphenylcyclopropenone sensitization with weekly scalp DPC. Individual cDNA molecules had unique molecular identifiers attached to them by the library. TCRdb reanalysed the RACE reads using MiXCR and keeps one entry per CDR3 protein. The sample has about 49,000 distinct CDR3 sequences, 9.3% seen once; the top ten hold around 4.5%. The data derive from a study of human T cells and chemical hapten exposure. Study-wide results and caveats: TCRs above 1 in 1000 frequency did not change with DPC sensitization. A positive correlation with patch test score was shown by PT1 expanded TCR counts. Having alopecia, donors may respond immunologically unlike healthy people.

Germline trimming cut 6 bases from V and 0 bases from J; bases unmatched to any gene: 5. This CDR3 has 15 amino acids. The receptor comes from a woman aged 50 to 65 with alopecia areata. Some clones in this sample may be carry-over from other donors' samples. The chain is built from TRBV12-3 or TRBV12-4 and TRBJ2-1; TRBD1 aligns across 7 bases. Material: whole blood, obtained in connection with sensitization to the hapten diphenylcyclopropenone (DPC). This chain's CDR3 is CASRQQGSSYNEQFF. DNA for the CDR3: TGTGCCAGCAGGCAACAGGGGAGCTCCTACAATGAGCAGTTCTTC.